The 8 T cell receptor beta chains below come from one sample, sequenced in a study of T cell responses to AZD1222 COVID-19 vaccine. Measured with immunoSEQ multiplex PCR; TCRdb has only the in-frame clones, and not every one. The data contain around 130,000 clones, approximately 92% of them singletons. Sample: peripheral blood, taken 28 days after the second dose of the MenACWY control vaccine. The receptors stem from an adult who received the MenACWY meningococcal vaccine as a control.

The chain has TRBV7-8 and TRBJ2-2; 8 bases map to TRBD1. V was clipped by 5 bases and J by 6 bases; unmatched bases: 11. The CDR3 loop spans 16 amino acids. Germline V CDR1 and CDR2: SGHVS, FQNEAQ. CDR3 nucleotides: TGTGCCAGCAGCGGTGAACAGGGGGGTGCCCCCGGGGAGCTGTTTTTT. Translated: CASSGEQGGAPGELFF.

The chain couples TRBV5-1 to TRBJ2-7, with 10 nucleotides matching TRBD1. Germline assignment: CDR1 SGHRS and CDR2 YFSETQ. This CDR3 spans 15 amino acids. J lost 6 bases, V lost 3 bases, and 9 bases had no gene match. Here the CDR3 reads CASSSAGQGNAEQYF. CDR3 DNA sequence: TGCGCCAGCAGCTCCGCGGGACAGGGGAACGCCGAGCAGTACTTC.

The CDR3 loop reads CAISESGRDNQPQHF. CDR3 sequence (DNA): TGTGCCATCAGTGAGTCAGGCAGGGACAATCAGCCCCAGCATTTT. The chain joins TRBV10-3 to TRBJ1-5; D may be TRBD1 (5 bases). The V gene's germline CDR1 is ENHRY and CDR2 SYGVKD. The CDR3 has 15 amino acids. The V end lost 0 bases, the J end lost 3 bases, and 9 bases lay between the germline ends.

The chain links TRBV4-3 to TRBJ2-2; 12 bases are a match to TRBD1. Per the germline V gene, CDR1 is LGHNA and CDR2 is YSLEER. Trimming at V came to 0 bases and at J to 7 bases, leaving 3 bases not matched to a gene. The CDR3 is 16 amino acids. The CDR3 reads CASSQEGQGAGGELFF. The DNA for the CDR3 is TGCGCCAGCAGCCAAGAGGGACAGGGGGCTGGCGGGGAGCTGTTTTTT.

This chain's CDR3 is CASDDRALESDTQYF. The DNA for the CDR3 is TGTGCCAGCGATGACAGGGCCCTCGAATCAGATACGCAGTATTTT. This sequence joins TRBV6-5 and TRBJ2-3, with 7 positions matching TRBD1. Losses at the gene ends were 8 bases for V and 4 bases for J; bases not matched to a gene: 12. The CDR3 extends over 15 amino acids. Germline loops: CDR1 MNHEY, CDR2 SVGAGI.

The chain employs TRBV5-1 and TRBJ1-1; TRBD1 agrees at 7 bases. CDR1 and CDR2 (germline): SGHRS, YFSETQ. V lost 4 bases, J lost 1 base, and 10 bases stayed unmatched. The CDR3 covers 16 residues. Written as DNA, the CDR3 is TGCGCCAGCAGCAGTACCGGGACAGAAGCGAACACTGAAGCTTTCTTT. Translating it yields CASSSTGTEANTEAFF.

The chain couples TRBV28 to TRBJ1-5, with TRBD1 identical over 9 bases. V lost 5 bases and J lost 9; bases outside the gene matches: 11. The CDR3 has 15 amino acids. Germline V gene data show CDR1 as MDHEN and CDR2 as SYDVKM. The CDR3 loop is CASSPAGQGTRPQHF. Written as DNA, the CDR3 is TGTGCCAGCAGTCCGGCGGGACAGGGTACTCGGCCCCAGCATTTT.

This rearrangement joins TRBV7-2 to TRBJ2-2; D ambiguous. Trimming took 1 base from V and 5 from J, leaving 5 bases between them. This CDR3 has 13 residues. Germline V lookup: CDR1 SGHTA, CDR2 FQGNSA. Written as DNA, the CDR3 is TGTGCCAGCAGCTTAGAACGGACCGGGGAGCTGTTTTTT. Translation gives CASSLERTGELFF. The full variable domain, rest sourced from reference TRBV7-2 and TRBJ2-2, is GAGVSQSPSNKVTEKGKDVELRCDPISGHTALYWYRQSLGQGLEFLIYFQGNSAPDKSGLPSDRFSAERTGGSVSTLTIQRTQQEDSAVYLCASSLERTGELFFGEGSRLTVL.